Following are 15 T cell receptor beta chains from one sample sequenced in a study of a mutant IDH1 vaccine in newly diagnosed glioma (dated by TCRdb to the early 2020s). Receptor amplification or capture employed the immunoSEQ multiplex PCR assay. Entries here come from immuneACCESS through TCRdb and include only in-frame sequences with V and J called. Some clones fail to appear in such tables; in the studies checked, an unresolved V gene covers under half of the shortfall, and the cause of the remainder is unknown. This sample is represented by 70,000 to 100,000 clones; around 80% of them were singletons. The ten most abundant clones make up roughly 5% of the sample. This sample's time point label indicates: baseline, week 1 (first vaccination visit). The treatment or condition label, read with the paper, signifies: pre-vaccination baseline after standard-of-care therapy. Sequences were derived from PBMCs, sampled from a glioma patient treated with radiotherapy, temozolomide or both. Receptor source: a middle-aged man with glioma. Some clones in this sample may be carry-over from other donors' samples.

The chain has TRBV5-4 and TRBJ2-7, with D perhaps assigned TRBD1 or TRBD2 (6 bases each). Trimming shortened V by 0 bases and J by 6 bases, and 13 bases separated the two germline ends. Per the germline V gene, CDR1 is SGHNT and CDR2 is YYREEE (reference sequence). This CDR3 is built from 14 residues. CDR3 amino acids: CASSLEGGPREQYF. In DNA, the CDR3 is TGTGCCAGCAGCTTGGAAGGGGGGCCTCGCGAGCAGTACTTC.

The chain is built from TRBV5-1 and TRBJ2-7; 8 positions agree with TRBD1. CDR1 is SGHRS, CDR2 YFSETQ, per germline. V gave up 3 bases and J gave up 6 bases; unmatched junction bases: 14. The CDR3 contains 16 residues. Here the CDR3 reads CASSSGAGTGLSEQYF. CDR3 nucleotide sequence: TGCGCCAGCAGCTCCGGGGCCGGGACAGGCTTGTCCGAGCAGTACTTC.

The rearrangement uses TRBV5-6 and TRBJ1-6; 7 positions match TRBD1. The germline CDR1 and CDR2 sequences are SGHDT and YYEEEE. This CDR3 spans 15 amino acids. Unmatched junction bases numbered 8, after V lost 1 base and J lost 10 bases. In DNA form, the CDR3 reads TGTGCCAGCAGCTTGTTGGGTCAGGGGGGCTCACCCCTCCACTTT. Encoded protein: CASSLLGQGGSPLHF.

This clone occurred once. The gene calls are TRBV9 and TRBJ2-2; the D is unclear. V was shortened by 4 bases and J by 6 bases, with 4 bases between the two germline ends. This CDR3 region has 11 residues. The germline V gene encodes CDR1 SGDLS and CDR2 YYNGEE. The CDR3: CASSRAGELFF. The CDR3 DNA reads as TGTGCCAGCAGCCGAGCCGGGGAGCTGTTTTTT.

This clone was seen just once. The rearrangement uses TRBV2 and TRBJ2-7; perhaps TRBD1 as D (6 bases). Germline V gives CDR1 SNHLY, CDR2 FYNNEI. The CDR3 has 18 amino acids. Trimming stripped 6 bases from V and 0 bases from J, with 24 bases between. The CDR3 loop is CASRGVGAQEAISYEQYF. For the CDR3, the DNA is TGTGCCAGCAGGGGGGTGGGGGCACAAGAAGCTATCTCCTACGAGCAGTACTTC.

The genes are TRBV7-9 and TRBJ1-5; D ambiguous. Looked up from germline, CDR1 is SEHNR and CDR2 is FQNEAQ (reference sequence). CDR3 length equals 14 residues. V was clipped by 1 base and J by 5 bases, with 9 bases between them. The CDR3 reads CASSLVGSDQPQHF. The CDR3 region has the DNA TGTGCCAGCAGCTTAGTAGGGAGCGATCAGCCCCAGCATTTT.

The rearrangement links TRBV2 to TRBJ1-5; the match to TRBD1 covers 7 bases. Germline V gives CDR1 SNHLY, CDR2 FYNNEI. J gave up 0 bases and V 6 bases, and 11 bases lay outside the gene matches. The CDR3 is 17 residues long. The CDR3, as DNA: TGTGCCAGCAGGACAGGACAGGCGTCTTATAGCAATCAGCCCCAGCATTTT. This gives the protein CASRTGQASYSNQPQHF.

The chain carries TRBV6-5 and TRBJ2-1, with 8 bases that match TRBD1. The trim removed 2 bases at V and 9 bases at J, leaving 6 bases unmatched. The CDR3 spans 14 residues. Germline CDR1 reads MNHEY; CDR2 reads SVGAGI. CDR3 sequence: CASSYLQGAFEQFF. The CDR3 DNA is TGTGCCAGCAGTTACCTCCAGGGGGCATTTGAGCAGTTCTTC.

The genes are TRBV5-4 and TRBJ2-1; the D gene is possibly TRBD2 (7 bases). Germline CDR1 and CDR2: SGHNT and YYREEE (reference sequence). The germline V and J ends were trimmed by 3 bases and 4 bases, with 14 bases remaining between them. CDR3 length: 15 residues. The CDR3 DNA is TGTGCCAGCAGCTCGCGGGGGCCCAAATACAATGAGCAGTTCTTC. Its protein product is CASSSRGPKYNEQFF.

The chain combines TRBV29-1 with TRBJ2-3, with D perhaps being TRBD1 or TRBD2 (6 bases each). The V and J ends lost 8 bases and 8 bases respectively, with 23 bases between them. Germline V CDR1 and CDR2: SQVTM, ANQGSEA. The CDR3 contains 14 residues. The CDR3 protein is CSTVRGPVVGTQYF. Written as DNA, the CDR3 is TGCAGCACCGTACGGGGGCCAGTAGTGGGTACGCAGTATTTT.

The chain links TRBV10-3 to TRBJ1-5; D is unresolved. V dropped 4 bases and J dropped 5 bases, with 9 bases sitting between them. Germline V gene lookup returns CDR1 ENHRY and CDR2 SYGVKD. The length of the CDR3 is 13 residues. In nucleotides, the CDR3 is TGTGCCATCAGTGTGGACCGGGATCAGCCCCAGCATTTT. This gives the protein CAISVDRDQPQHF.

V is TRBV5-1 and J is TRBJ2-7; 8 bases match TRBD1. V lost 4 bases to trimming and J lost 3 bases; unmatched junction nucleotides: 6. Per the germline V gene, CDR1 is SGHRS and CDR2 is YFSETQ. The CDR3 is 14 residues long. CDR3 loop: CASSRGQAGYEQYF. Here the CDR3 DNA reads TGCGCCAGCAGCAGGGGACAGGCGGGCTACGAGCAGTACTTC.

The genes are TRBV6-5 and TRBJ2-5; D is ambiguous. Germline loops: CDR1 MNHEY, CDR2 SVGAGI. The CDR3 covers 14 residues. Trimming removed 0 bases from V and 5 bases from J, with 10 bases in between. The CDR3 DNA follows: TGTGCCAGCAGTTACTCCCTACAGAGGGAGACCCAGTACTTC. Translating gives CASSYSLQRETQYF.

V usage is TRBV5-1 and J usage is TRBJ1-2, with TRBD1 as a possible D gene (6 bases). V lost 4 bases and J 2 bases, leaving 9 bases between the germline ends. Per germline, CDR1 SGHRS and CDR2 YFSETQ. The CDR3 is 13 residues long. CDR3 sequence (DNA): TGCGCCAGCAGCCTGGACAGAAACTATGGCTACACCTTC. Protein product: CASSLDRNYGYTF.

This sequence joins TRBV5-6 and TRBJ2-2, with D unresolved. V was trimmed by 2 bases and J by 0 bases, leaving 14 bases between them. Germline V gene data show CDR1 as SGHDT and CDR2 as YYEEEE. There are 17 residues in the CDR3. The CDR3, as DNA: TGTGCCAGCAGCTTTTTAGTCAATGGGGCGAACACCGGGGAGCTGTTTTTT. Translating it yields CASSFLVNGANTGELFF.